The entry below gives a single T cell receptor beta chain sequence along with its context. The antigen remains unidentified. J gave up 7 bases and V 5 bases, and 11 bases lay outside the gene matches. CDR1 is LNHDA and CDR2 is SQIVND in the germline V gene (reference sequence). The CDR3 is 15 amino acids. These data originate in a study of T cell responses to AZD1222 COVID-19 vaccine. The repertoire was sequenced with immunoSEQ multiplex PCR; TCRdb's copy has only in-frame clones and lacks some. Of approximately 77,000 clones listed, about 90% are singletons. Study results and limitations: The sample set comprised mostly white British donors with more females, and clonal diversity was possibly underestimated.

The chain is built from TRBV19 and TRBJ2-7; 10 positions match TRBD2. Sequenced here: peripheral blood, sampled on day 0 of MenACWY control vaccination. This receptor was obtained from an adult in good health. The CDR3 nucleotides read TGTGCCAGTAGTGGCCCGGGACTAGCGAGGGGGGAGCAGTACTTC. It specifies CASSGPGLARGEQYF.